The clone carrying this TCR beta chain was picked up a small number of times. Antigen unknown. These data originate in a study of regulatory T cells in long-lasting Graves disease. The overall study: Freshly diagnosed Graves' patients had used antithyroid drugs for under 3 months.

Study-wide results and caveats: Patients with persistent Graves' had lower TCR diversity than newly diagnosed patients.

Time point defined: newly diagnosed GD, antithyroid drugs for less than 3 months. PBMCs were the source of the RNA used for TCR sequencing. In Xi'an, China, an endocrinology department was the source of patients. Looked up from germline, CDR1 is MNHNS and CDR2 is SASEGT. V was cut by 4 bases and J by 5 bases, with 12 bases left in between. CDR3 length equals 14 residues. Construction of TCR beta libraries relied on iRepertoire HTBI primers and on Arm-PCR targeting CDR3 regions. TCRdb passed the multiplex PCR reads through MiXCR, listing each CDR3 protein once. The profile shows more than 350,000 distinct CDR3 sequences, about 16% of them singletons. Separately, the same data were catalogued under a study of T cells in Graves' hyperthyroidism and ophthalmopathy. Per that study: Ophthalmopathy was predicted by the model a median of approximately 6.6 months ahead of onset.

The clonotype comes from a woman aged 25 to 45 with Graves disease. The sample consisted of peripheral blood mononuclear cells (PBMCs), taken at new diagnosis, from a patient treated with antithyroid drugs. The V call is TRBV6-1, the J call TRBJ2-1; D tentatively reads TRBD1 or TRBD2 (6 bases each). CDR3 bases: TGTGCCAGCAGTGTCGGGGGCGGAGACAATGAGCAGTTCTTC. Translated, it gives CASSVGGGDNEQFF.